The 22 T cell receptor beta chains below were found in one sample sequenced in a study of shared clonotypes between healthy human individuals. The data were produced by immunoSEQ multiplex PCR, yet TCRdb's version contains in-frame clones alone and is incomplete. The data contain some 530,000 clones, 70% to 85% of them singletons. Sequencing input: PBMCs. Receptor source: a woman in her thirties or forties in good health. Some clones in this sample may be carry-over from other donors' samples.

This chain joins TRBV5-6 and TRBJ2-2; D gene unclear. This CDR3 spans 13 amino acids. Germline CDR1 is SGHDT and CDR2 is YYEEEE. Trimming removed 4 bases at V and 3 bases at J, with 7 bases between. CDR3 loop: CASSTDHTGELFF. The CDR3 DNA sequence: TGTGCCAGCAGCACGGACCACACCGGGGAGCTGTTTTTT. The full variable domain, rest sourced from reference TRBV5-6 and TRBJ2-2, is DAGVTQSPTHLIKTRGQQVTLRCSPKSGHDTVSWYQQALGQGPQFIFQYYEEEERQRGNFPDRFSGHQFPNYSSELNVNALLLGDSALYLCASSTDHTGELFFGEGSRLTVL.

The chain links TRBV2 to TRBJ1-4; D unresolved. The CDR3 consists of 13 residues. Trimming removed 3 bases from V and 4 bases from J, with 6 bases in between. Germline CDR1 SNHLY, CDR2 FYNNEI. This chain's CDR3 is CASSEELNEKLFF. As DNA, the CDR3 is TGTGCCAGCAGTGAGGAGCTTAATGAAAAACTGTTTTTT.

This clone came up once. The chain links TRBV4-3 to TRBJ1-4, with D possibly being TRBD1 (5 bases). Germline CDR1 LGHNA, CDR2 YSLEER. This CDR3 has 15 residues. Trimming left V 3 bases short and J 0 bases short, with 8 bases between. The CDR3, as DNA: TGCGCCAGCAGCCAGGACACGGCAACTAATGAAAAACTGTTTTTT. It translates to CASSQDTATNEKLFF.

Comment on this clone: A read error is possible here, since a much larger clone lies one base away. The DNA of the CDR3 is TGTGCCAGCTCACCACAGCGGTCCTACAATGGGCAGTTCTTC. It is translated as CASSPQRSYNGQFF. The gene calls are TRBV18 and TRBJ2-1; a weak D match, TRBD2 (5 bases). Germline assignment: CDR1 KGHSH and CDR2 LQKENI. CDR3 size: 14 residues.

J is TRBJ1-1 and V is TRBV18; 7 nucleotides align to TRBD1. Germline lookup yields CDR1 KGHSH and CDR2 LQKENI. V trimming: 2 bases; J trimming: 5 bases; junction bases outside the gene matches: 5. The CDR3 spans 14 residues. CDR3 sequence (DNA): TGTGCCAGCTCACCAAACAGGGGTGGTACTGAAGCTTTCTTT. Protein product: CASSPNRGGTEAFF.

The chain couples TRBV6-1 to TRBJ2-2, with a possible D match to TRBD2 (6 bases). Trimming stripped 6 bases from V and 4 bases from J, with 9 bases between. The CDR3 is 13 residues long. Germline CDR1 is MNHNS and CDR2 is SASEGT. The CDR3: CASREGFTGELFF. The CDR3 DNA follows: TGTGCCAGCAGGGAGGGGTTCACCGGGGAGCTGTTTTTT.

V usage is TRBV2 and J usage is TRBJ2-7, with D perhaps matching TRBD1 or TRBD2 (5 bases each). Trimming took off 3 bases at V and 6 bases at J, with 15 bases between the two ends. This CDR3 has 14 residues. Germline lookup yields CDR1 SNHLY and CDR2 FYNNEI. CDR3 sequence reads: CASSEYLAGREQYF. The CDR3 DNA reads TGTGCCAGCAGTGAGTATCTAGCAGGGCGCGAGCAGTACTTC.

This rearrangement joins TRBV5-1 to TRBJ2-5; TRBD2 agrees at 9 bases. The CDR3 is 17 residues long. J gave up 1 base and V 0 bases, and 7 bases lay outside the gene matches. The germline gives CDR1 SGHRS, CDR2 YFSETQ. Here the CDR3 reads CASSLALLAGTQETQYF. In DNA form, the CDR3 reads TGCGCCAGCAGCTTGGCCTTGCTAGCGGGGACCCAAGAGACCCAGTACTTC.

The gene calls are TRBV9 and TRBJ1-5, with TRBD1 matching over 8 bases. From germline, CDR1 is SGDLS and CDR2 YYNGEE. Losses at the gene ends were 2 bases for V and 4 bases for J; bases not matched to a gene: 5. The length of the CDR3 is 15 residues. DNA for the CDR3: TGTGCCAGCAGCGTTTCGGGACAGGAGAATCAGCCCCAGCATTTT. Its protein is CASSVSGQENQPQHF.

The rearrangement uses TRBV5-1 and TRBJ2-2; D call uncertain. The CDR3 extends over 13 amino acids. Germline V gene lookup returns CDR1 SGHRS and CDR2 YFSETQ. V lost 4 bases and J 6 bases, leaving 10 bases between the germline ends. The CDR3 region has the DNA TGCGCCAGCAGCGTCCGGCTCGCCGGGGAGCTGTTTTTT. Encoded protein: CASSVRLAGELFF.

This clone was seen many times. This chain uses TRBV4-2 with TRBJ1-1; D uncertain. Per the germline V gene, CDR1 is LGHNA and CDR2 is YNFKEQ. CDR3 length equals 15 residues. Trimming removed 0 bases from V and 4 bases from J, with 12 bases in between. The CDR3 DNA is TGTGCCAGCAGCCAAGATCTACGGCCCGGCACTGAAGCTTTCTTT. This codes for CASSQDLRPGTEAFF.

The V gene is TRBV5-6, the J gene TRBJ1-3; no definite D call. CDR1 SGHDT and CDR2 YYEEEE come from the germline V gene. The CDR3 runs to 13 residues. Between the trimmed V and J ends, which lost 2 bases and 2 bases, there was a span of 5 bases. The DNA of the CDR3 is TGTGCCAGCAGCTTCAGTACTGGAAACACCATATATTTT. Protein product: CASSFSTGNTIYF.

This clone was recorded a few times. The gene calls are TRBV7-9 and TRBJ2-5; D call uncertain. The V end was cut by 0 bases, the J end by 1 base, with 12 bases between. The CDR3 contains 16 residues. Germline CDR1 is SEHNR and CDR2 is FQNEAQ (reference sequence). The CDR3 DNA follows: TGTGCCAGCAGCTTAGCGCTGGGTAGGGCCCAAGAGACCCAGTACTTC. Translated, it gives CASSLALGRAQETQYF.

This rearrangement joins TRBV25-1 to TRBJ2-1, with TRBD1 matching over 8 bases. CDR3 length: 16 residues. The junction had 7 bases not matched to a gene; V was cut back by 2 bases and J by 4 bases. Germline CDR1 MGHDK, CDR2 SYGVNS. The CDR3 spells CASSEISGGPYNEQFF. The CDR3 DNA reads as TGTGCCAGCAGTGAAATATCAGGGGGCCCGTACAATGAGCAGTTCTTC.

This clone was observed a single time. The chain combines TRBV19 with TRBJ2-1; a possible D gene is TRBD2 (6 bases). The CDR3 is made up of 16 amino acids. Trimming pared 5 bases from V and 0 bases from J, leaving 14 bases between. Germline V gene data show CDR1 as LNHDA and CDR2 as SQIVND (reference sequence). The CDR3 loop reads CASSANSGSSYNEQFF. The CDR3 DNA reads TGTGCCAGTAGTGCGAATAGCGGAAGCTCCTACAATGAGCAGTTCTTC.

V gene TRBV30 combines with J gene TRBJ2-5; D call uncertain. This CDR3 comprises 14 residues. V was shortened by 3 bases and J by 1 base, with 12 bases between the two germline ends. The germline CDR1 and CDR2 sequences are GTSNPN and SVGIG (reference sequence). The CDR3 reads CAWRGMTFQETQYF. The CDR3 DNA is TGTGCCTGGAGGGGAATGACTTTCCAAGAGACCCAGTACTTC.

This chain connects TRBV2 to TRBJ1-6, with TRBD1 as a possible D gene (5 bases). Germline V gene sequence: CDR1 SNHLY, CDR2 FYNNEI. The CDR3 covers 13 residues. V lost 1 base, J lost 13 bases, and 11 bases lay in between. The CDR3 loop reads CASSEGQTLPLHF. The CDR3 DNA sequence: TGTGCCAGCAGTGAAGGACAGACTTTGCCCCTCCACTTT.

This chain connects TRBV2 to TRBJ2-1, with 7 bases aligning to TRBD2. The germline gives CDR1 SNHLY, CDR2 FYNNEI. V gave up 2 bases and J gave up 8 bases; unmatched junction bases: 9. CDR3 length equals 15 residues. In DNA, the CDR3 is TGTGCCAGCAGTGAATTAGGTCGGGGAGGGTATGAGCAGTTCTTC. It specifies CASSELGRGGYEQFF.

Comment on this clone: A much larger clonotype is one base distant, so this may be a read error. V gene TRBV2 combines with J gene TRBJ1-5; D is unresolved. The CDR3 has 15 amino acids. Per germline, CDR1 SNHLY and CDR2 FYNNEI. The CDR3 nucleotides read TGTGCCAGCAGTGCGCTTACGGGGTCCAATAAGCCCCAGCATTTT. It yields the protein CASSALTGSNKPQHF.

This rearrangement joins TRBV5-1 to TRBJ2-2; 10 bases are a match to TRBD2. The CDR3 has 19 residues. With 7 bases clipped from V and 0 bases from J, the junction kept 15 bases outside the gene matches. CDR1 is SGHRS and CDR2 is YFSETQ in the germline V gene. Here the CDR3 reads CASRLRAAGGNSNTGELFF. The CDR3 coding sequence is TGCGCCAGCCGGCTGCGGGCAGCGGGAGGGAACTCGAACACCGGGGAGCTGTTTTTT.

The chain recombines TRBV5-6 with TRBJ1-5, with D possibly being TRBD1 (5 bases). V was cut by 0 bases and J by 0 bases, with 19 bases left in between. The CDR3 totals 19 residues. Germline CDR1 reads SGHDT; CDR2 reads YYEEEE. The CDR3 DNA reads TGTGCCAGCAGCTTGGTGGCAGGGTCTTTCCCTTATAGCAATCAGCCCCAGCATTTT. Residues: CASSLVAGSFPYSNQPQHF.

The chain is built from TRBV7-2 and TRBJ2-1; 10 bases agree with TRBD1. Germline CDR1 reads SGHTA; CDR2 reads FQGNSA. The CDR3 totals 16 residues. V lost 1 base, J lost 6 bases, and 6 bases stayed unmatched. CDR3 residues: CASSLGGQGGLNEQFF. The CDR3 DNA reads as TGTGCCAGCAGCTTAGGAGGACAGGGGGGCCTCAATGAGCAGTTCTTC. Full variable domain (missing parts from reference TRBV7-2 and TRBJ2-1): GAGVSQSPSNKVTEKGKDVELRCDPISGHTALYWYRQSLGQGLEFLIYFQGNSAPDKSGLPSDRFSAERTGGSVSTLTIQRTQQEDSAVYLCASSLGGQGGLNEQFFGPGTRLTVL.